The T cell receptor (beta chain) described here comes from a study of blood T cell repertoires in COVID-19. The assay was immunoSEQ multiplex PCR, and TCRdb's table has in-frame clones only and misses some. The sample has tens of thousands of clones; roughly 88% are singletons. This CDR3 comprises 15 residues. Germline CDR1 is MNHEY and CDR2 is SMNVEV (reference sequence). The ends were cut back, 3 bases at V and 1 base at J, with 10 bases in the middle. This clone was observed once. The genes are TRBV27 and TRBJ2-1; no definite D call. The clonotype originates from a man aged 25 to 45 with acute or convalescent COVID-19. The sequenced material came from peripheral blood. As DNA, the CDR3 is TGTGCCAGCAGTTTTGACTCGCCTTCCTACAATGAGCAGTTCTTC. As protein: CASSFDSPSYNEQFF.